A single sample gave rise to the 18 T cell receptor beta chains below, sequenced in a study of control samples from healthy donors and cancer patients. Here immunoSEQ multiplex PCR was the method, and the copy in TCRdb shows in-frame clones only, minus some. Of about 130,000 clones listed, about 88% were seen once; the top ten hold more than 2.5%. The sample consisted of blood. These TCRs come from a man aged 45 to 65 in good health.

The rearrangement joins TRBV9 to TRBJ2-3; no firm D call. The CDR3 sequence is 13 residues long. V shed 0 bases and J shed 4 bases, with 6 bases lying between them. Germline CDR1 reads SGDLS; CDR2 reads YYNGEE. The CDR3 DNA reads TGTGCCAGCAGCGTAGGGTTGGCAGATACGCAGTATTTT. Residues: CASSVGLADTQYF.

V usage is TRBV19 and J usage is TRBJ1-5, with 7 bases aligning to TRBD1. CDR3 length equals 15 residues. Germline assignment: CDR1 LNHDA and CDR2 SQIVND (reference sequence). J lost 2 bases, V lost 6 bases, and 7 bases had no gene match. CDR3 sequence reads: CASSPGGERNQPQHF. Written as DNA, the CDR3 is TGTGCCAGTAGCCCAGGGGGGGAACGCAATCAGCCCCAGCATTTT.

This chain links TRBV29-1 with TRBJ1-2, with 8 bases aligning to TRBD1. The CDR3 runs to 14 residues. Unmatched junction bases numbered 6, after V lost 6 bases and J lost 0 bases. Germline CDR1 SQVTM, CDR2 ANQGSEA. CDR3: CSVEDRDSNYGYTF. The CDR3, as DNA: TGCAGCGTGGAGGACAGGGACTCTAACTATGGCTACACCTTC.

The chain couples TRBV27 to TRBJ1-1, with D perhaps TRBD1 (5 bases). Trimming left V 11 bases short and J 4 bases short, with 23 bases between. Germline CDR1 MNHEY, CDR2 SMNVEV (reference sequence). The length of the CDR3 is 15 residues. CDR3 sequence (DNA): TGTGCCGCTGGCCGGTGGGGGGTAGGAGGCACTGAAGCTTTCTTT. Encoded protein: CAAGRWGVGGTEAFF.

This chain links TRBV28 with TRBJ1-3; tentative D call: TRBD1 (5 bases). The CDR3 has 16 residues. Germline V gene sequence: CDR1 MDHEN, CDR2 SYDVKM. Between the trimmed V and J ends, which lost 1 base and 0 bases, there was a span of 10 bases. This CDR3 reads CASSLFAGDSGNTIYF. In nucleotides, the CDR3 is TGTGCCAGCAGTTTATTTGCGGGGGACTCTGGAAACACCATATATTTT.

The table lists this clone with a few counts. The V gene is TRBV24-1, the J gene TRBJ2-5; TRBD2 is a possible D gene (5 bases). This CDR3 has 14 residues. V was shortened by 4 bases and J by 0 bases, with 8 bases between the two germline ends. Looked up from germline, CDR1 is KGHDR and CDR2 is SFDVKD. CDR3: CATSEGSYQETQYF. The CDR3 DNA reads TGTGCCACCAGTGAAGGGAGCTACCAAGAGACCCAGTACTTC.

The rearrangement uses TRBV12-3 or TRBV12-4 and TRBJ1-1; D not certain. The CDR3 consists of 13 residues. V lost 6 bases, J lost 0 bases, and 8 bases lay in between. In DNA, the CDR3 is TGTGCCAGCAGCACCAATATGAACACTGAAGCTTTCTTT. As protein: CASSTNMNTEAFF.

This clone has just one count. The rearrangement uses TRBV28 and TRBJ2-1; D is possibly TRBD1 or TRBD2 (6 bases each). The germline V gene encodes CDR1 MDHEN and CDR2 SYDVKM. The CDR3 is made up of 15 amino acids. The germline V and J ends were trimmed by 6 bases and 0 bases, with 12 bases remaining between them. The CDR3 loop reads CASRGGSRSYNEQFF. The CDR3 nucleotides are TGTGCCAGCAGGGGGGGCAGTCGCTCCTACAATGAGCAGTTCTTC.

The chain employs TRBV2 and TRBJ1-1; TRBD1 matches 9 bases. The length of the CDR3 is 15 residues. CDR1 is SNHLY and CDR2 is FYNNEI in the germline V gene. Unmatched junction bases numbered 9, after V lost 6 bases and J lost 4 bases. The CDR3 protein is CASREKRTGATEAFF. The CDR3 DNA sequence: TGTGCCAGCAGGGAGAAAAGGACAGGGGCCACTGAAGCTTTCTTT.

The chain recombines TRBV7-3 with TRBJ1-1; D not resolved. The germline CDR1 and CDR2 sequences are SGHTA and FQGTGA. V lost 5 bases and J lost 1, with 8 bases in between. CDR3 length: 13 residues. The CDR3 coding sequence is TGTGCCAGCAGCCTTGTAGGGAACACTGAAGCTTTCTTT. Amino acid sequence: CASSLVGNTEAFF.

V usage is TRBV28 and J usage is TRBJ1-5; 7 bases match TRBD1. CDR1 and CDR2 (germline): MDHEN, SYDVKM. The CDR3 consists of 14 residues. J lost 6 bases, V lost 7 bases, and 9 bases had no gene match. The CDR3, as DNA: TGTGCCAGCAAAAACAGGGGCGACGGTCAGCCCCAGCATTTT. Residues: CASKNRGDGQPQHF.

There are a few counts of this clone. The CDR3 is CASSSRGQSDEQYF. CDR3 DNA sequence: TGTGCCAGCAGCTCCCGGGGCCAAAGTGACGAGCAGTACTTC. The chain has TRBV7-6 and TRBJ2-7, with D perhaps being TRBD1 or TRBD2 (5 bases each). This CDR3 is built from 14 residues. Germline lookup yields CDR1 SGHVS and CDR2 FNYEAQ. Trimming took 4 bases from V and 5 from J, leaving 15 bases between them. The whole variable domain, remainder taken from reference TRBV7-6 and TRBJ2-7, is GAGVSQSPRYKVTKRGQDVALRCDPISGHVSLYWYRQALGQGPEFLTYFNYEAQQDKSGLPNDRFSAERPEGSISTLTIQRTEQRDSAMYRCASSSRGQSDEQYFGPGTRLTVT.

The CDR3 nucleotides read TGTGCCAGCAGCTCTACATCGGGGGGTCGAGAGACCCAGTACTTC. Translation: CASSSTSGGRETQYF. The rearrangement joins TRBV7-7 to TRBJ2-5, with 7 positions matching TRBD2. The germline V gene has CDR1 SSHAT and CDR2 FNYEAQ (reference sequence). This CDR3 is 15 amino acids long. The ends lost 4 bases at V and 4 bases at J; junction bases unmatched: 9.

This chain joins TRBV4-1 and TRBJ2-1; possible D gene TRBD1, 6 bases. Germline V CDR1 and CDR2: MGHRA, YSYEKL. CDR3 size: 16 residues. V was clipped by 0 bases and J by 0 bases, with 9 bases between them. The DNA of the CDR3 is TGCGCCAGCAGCCAAGAATCAGGGGTCTCCTACAATGAGCAGTTCTTC. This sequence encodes CASSQESGVSYNEQFF.

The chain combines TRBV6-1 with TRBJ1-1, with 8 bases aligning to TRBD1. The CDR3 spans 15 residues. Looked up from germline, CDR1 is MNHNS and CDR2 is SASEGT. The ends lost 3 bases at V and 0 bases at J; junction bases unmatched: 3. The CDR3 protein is CASSDRTGLNTEAFF. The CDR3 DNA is TGTGCCAGCAGTGACCGGACAGGGTTGAACACTGAAGCTTTCTTT.

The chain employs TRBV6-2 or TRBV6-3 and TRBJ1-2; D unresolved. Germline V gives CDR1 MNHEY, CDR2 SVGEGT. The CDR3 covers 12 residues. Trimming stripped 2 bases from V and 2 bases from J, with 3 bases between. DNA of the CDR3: TGTGCCAGCAGTTACAGGAACTATGGCTACACCTTC. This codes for CASSYRNYGYTF.

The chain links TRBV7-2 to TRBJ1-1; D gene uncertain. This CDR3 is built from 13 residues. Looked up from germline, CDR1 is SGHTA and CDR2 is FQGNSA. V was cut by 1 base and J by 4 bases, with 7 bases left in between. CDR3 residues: CASSLGLSTEAFF. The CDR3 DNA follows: TGTGCCAGCAGCTTAGGTCTGAGCACTGAAGCTTTCTTT.

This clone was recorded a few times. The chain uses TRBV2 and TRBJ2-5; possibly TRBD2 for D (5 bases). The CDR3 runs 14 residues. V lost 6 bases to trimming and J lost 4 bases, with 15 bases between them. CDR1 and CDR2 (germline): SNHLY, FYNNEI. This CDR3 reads CASRSGHPPETQYF. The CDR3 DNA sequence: TGTGCCAGCAGAAGCGGCCACCCCCCAGAGACCCAGTACTTC.